This T cell receptor beta chain was captured in a study of T cells in Graves' hyperthyroidism and ophthalmopathy. Whole-study results and caveats: Most thyroid clonotypes expanded above 0.001 appeared in blood too. With a median lead of 6.5 months before onset, the model predicted ophthalmopathy.

Clinicians diagnosed patients from clinical symptoms, serum thyroxine and TRAb, thyroid ultrasound and orbital computed tomography. There are many counts of this clonotype. Its antigen is unidentified. TCR beta CDR3 region amplification was performed from RNA transcripts. During a first-round RT-PCR of the TCR CDR3, the HTBI primer set was used. TCRdb analysed the multiplex PCR reads with MiXCR anew, one entry per CDR3 protein. This table holds roughly 420,000 distinct CDR3 sequences, roughly an eighth found once. The CDR3 length is 12 residues. V was cut by 4 bases and J by 8 bases, with 11 bases left in between. CDR1 is MDHEN, CDR2 SYDVKM, per germline.

Sequenced: blood. The sequence was obtained from a woman aged 18 to 35 with Graves' hyperthyroidism. J is TRBJ1-2 and V is TRBV28, with D possibly TRBD1 on 6 matching bases. CDR3 in amino acids: CASSSGGGGYTF. DNA of the CDR3: TGTGCCAGCAGTTCCGGGGGCGGCGGCTACACCTTC.